This TCR beta chain stems from a study of blood T cells in healthy people across ages. CDR1 is DFQATT, CDR2 SNEGSKA, per germline (reference sequence). The V end was cut by 4 bases, the J end by 2 bases, with 9 bases between. The CDR3 has 13 amino acids. The use of a sample-barcoded 5' primer and a J-beta primer mix characterized a second PCR of about 7 to 12 cycles. TCRdb reanalysed the 5' RACE reads using MiXCR and keeps one entry per CDR3 protein. The table includes around 650,000 distinct CDR3 sequences, 40% to 45% detected once. This clonotype was seen a handful of times. The sequence came from a man older than 75 in good health. Sequencing was carried out using blood. The chain combines TRBV20-1 with TRBJ2-1; D gene ambiguous. The CDR3 bases are TGCAGTGCTAATCCCCCCCCCTACAATGAGCAGTTCTTC. Amino acid sequence: CSANPPPYNEQFF.